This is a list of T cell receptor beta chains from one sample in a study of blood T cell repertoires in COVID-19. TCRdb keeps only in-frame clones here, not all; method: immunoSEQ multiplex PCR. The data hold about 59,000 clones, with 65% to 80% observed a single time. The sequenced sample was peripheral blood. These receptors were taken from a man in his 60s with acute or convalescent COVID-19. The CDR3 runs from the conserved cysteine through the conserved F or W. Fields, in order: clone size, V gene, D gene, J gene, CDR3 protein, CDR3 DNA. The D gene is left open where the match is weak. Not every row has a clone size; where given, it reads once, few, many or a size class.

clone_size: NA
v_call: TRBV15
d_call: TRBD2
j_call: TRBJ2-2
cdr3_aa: CATRGTSGTGELFF
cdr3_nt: TGTGCCACCCGCGGGACTAGCGGCACCGGGGAGCTGTTTTTT

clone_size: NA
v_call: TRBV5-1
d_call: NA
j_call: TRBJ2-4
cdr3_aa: CASSLARNIQYF
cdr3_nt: TGCGCCAGCAGCTTGGCGAGAAACATTCAGTACTTC

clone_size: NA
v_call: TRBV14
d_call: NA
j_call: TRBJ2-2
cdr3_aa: CASSQSLLTGELFF
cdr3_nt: TGTGCCAGCAGCCAAAGTCTACTGACCGGGGAGCTGTTTTTT

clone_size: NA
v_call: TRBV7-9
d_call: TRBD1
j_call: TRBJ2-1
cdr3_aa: CASSRWTGGAGNEQFF
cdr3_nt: TGTGCCAGCAGCCGGTGGACAGGGGGCGCTGGGAATGAGCAGTTCTTC

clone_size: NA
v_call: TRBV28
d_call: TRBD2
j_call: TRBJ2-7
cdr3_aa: CASGSGRYEQYF
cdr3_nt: TGTGCCAGCGGTAGCGGGAGATACGAGCAGTACTTC

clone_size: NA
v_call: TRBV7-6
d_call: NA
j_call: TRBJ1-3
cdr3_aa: CASSLVGAGGNTIYF
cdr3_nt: TGTGCCAGCAGCTTAGTCGGGGCGGGAGGAAACACCATATATTTT

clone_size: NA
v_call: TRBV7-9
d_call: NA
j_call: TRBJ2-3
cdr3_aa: CASSLREWGTDTQYF
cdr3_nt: TGTGCCAGCAGCCTTCGGGAGTGGGGCACAGATACGCAGTATTTT

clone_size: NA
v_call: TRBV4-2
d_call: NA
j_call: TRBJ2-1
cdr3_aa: CASSPSHSGSYNEQFF
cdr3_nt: TGTGCCAGCAGCCCATCTCACAGCGGGTCCTACAATGAGCAGTTCTTC

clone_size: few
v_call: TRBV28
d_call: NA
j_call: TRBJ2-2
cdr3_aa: CASSLGLFNTGELFF
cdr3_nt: TGTGCCAGCAGTTTGGGACTGTTCAACACCGGGGAGCTGTTTTTT

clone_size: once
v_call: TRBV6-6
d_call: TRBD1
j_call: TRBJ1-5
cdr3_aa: CASSFLTGGDQPQHF
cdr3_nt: TGTGCCAGCAGTTTCCTAACAGGGGGGGATCAGCCCCAGCATTTT

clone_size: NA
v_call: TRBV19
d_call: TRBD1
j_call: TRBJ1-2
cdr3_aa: CASSIPTGKGGYTF
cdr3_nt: TGTGCCAGTAGTATCCCGACAGGGAAGGGTGGCTACACCTTC

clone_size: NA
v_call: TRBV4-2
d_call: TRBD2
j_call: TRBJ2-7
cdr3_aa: CASSQGGGRSYEQYF
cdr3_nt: TGTGCCAGCAGCCAAGGAGGCGGGAGGTCCTACGAGCAGTACTTC

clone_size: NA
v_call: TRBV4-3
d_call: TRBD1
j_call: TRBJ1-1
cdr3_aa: CASSQDQGGYTEAFF
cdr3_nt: TGCGCCAGCAGCCAAGATCAGGGGGGATACACTGAAGCTTTCTTT

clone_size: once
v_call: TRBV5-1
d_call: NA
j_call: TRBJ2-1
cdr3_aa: CASRNRQVGLYNEQFF
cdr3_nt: TGCGCCAGCAGAAACAGACAGGTAGGGCTTTACAATGAGCAGTTCTTC

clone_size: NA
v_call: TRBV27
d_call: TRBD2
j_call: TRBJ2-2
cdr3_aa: CASSLKSGRNTGELFF
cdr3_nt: TGTGCCAGCAGTTTGAAAAGCGGGAGGAACACCGGGGAGCTGTTTTTT

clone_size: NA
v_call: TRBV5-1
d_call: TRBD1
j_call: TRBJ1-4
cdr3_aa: CASRDEDRANEKLFF
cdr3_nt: TGCGCCAGCAGGGACGAAGACAGGGCGAATGAAAAACTGTTTTTT